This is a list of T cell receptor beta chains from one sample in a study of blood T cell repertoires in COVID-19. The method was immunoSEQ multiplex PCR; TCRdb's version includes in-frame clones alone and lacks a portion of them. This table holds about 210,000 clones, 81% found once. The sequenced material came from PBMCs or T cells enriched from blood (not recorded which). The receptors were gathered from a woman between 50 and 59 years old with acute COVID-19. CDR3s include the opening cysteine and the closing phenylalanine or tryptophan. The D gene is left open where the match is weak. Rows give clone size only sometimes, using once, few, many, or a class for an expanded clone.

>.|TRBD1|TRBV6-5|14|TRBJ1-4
CASTKGQGNEKLFF
TGTGCCAGCACCAAAGGACAGGGTAATGAAAAACTGTTTTTT
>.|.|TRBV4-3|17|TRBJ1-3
CASSQDPPGASGNTIYF
TGCGCCAGCAGCCAAGATCCTCCAGGGGCAAGTGGAAACACCATATATTTT
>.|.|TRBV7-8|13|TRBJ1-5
CASSYSPNQPQHF
TGTGCCAGCAGTTACAGTCCTAATCAGCCCCAGCATTTT
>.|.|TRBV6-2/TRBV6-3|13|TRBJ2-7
CASSYSPTRGQYF
TGTGCCAGCAGTTACTCCCCCACTCGGGGGCAGTACTTC
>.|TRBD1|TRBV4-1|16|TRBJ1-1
CASSQEGTGLVDEAFF
TGCGCCAGCAGCCAAGAGGGGACAGGGTTGGTTGATGAAGCTTTCTTT
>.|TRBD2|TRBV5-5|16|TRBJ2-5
CASSTGVAGSLSAQYF
TGTGCCAGCAGCACCGGGGTAGCGGGGTCCCTATCTGCCCAGTACTTC
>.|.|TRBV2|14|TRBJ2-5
CASKNQGKAETQYF
TGTGCCAGCAAAAATCAGGGGAAGGCGGAGACCCAGTACTTC
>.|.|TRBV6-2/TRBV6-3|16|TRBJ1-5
CASSWTNTGNYQPQHF
TGTGCCAGCAGTTGGACCAATACAGGGAACTATCAGCCCCAGCATTTT
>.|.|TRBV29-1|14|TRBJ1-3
CSAVQGNSGNTIYF
TGCAGCGCTGTACAGGGTAACTCTGGAAACACCATATATTTT
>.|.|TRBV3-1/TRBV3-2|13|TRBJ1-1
CASSHLQGAEAFF
TGTGCCAGCAGCCATTTACAGGGAGCTGAAGCTTTCTTT
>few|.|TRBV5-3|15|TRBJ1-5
CARSRGQYSNQPQHF
TGTGCCAGAAGCCGAGGACAGTATAGCAATCAGCCCCAGCATTTT
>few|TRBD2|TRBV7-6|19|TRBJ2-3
CASSLGSAGGPFAPDTQYF
TGTGCCAGCAGCTTAGGATCGGCGGGAGGCCCCTTTGCGCCAGATACGCAGTATTTT
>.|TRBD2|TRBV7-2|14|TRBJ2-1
CASSSPPGGLEQFF
TGTGCCAGCAGCTCCCCGCCCGGGGGGTTGGAGCAGTTCTTC
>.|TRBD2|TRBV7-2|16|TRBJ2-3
CASSLGGGRARDTQYF
TGTGCCAGCAGCTTAGGAGGCGGGAGGGCCCGAGATACGCAGTATTTT
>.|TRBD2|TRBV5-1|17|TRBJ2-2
CASSLGLAGVRTGELFF
TGCGCCAGCAGCTTAGGGCTAGCGGGAGTTAGGACCGGGGAGCTGTTTTTT
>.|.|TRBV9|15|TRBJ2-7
CASSVGDTYSYEQYF
TGTGCCAGCAGCGTAGGTGACACTTACTCCTACGAGCAGTACTTC